These 26 T cell receptor beta chains share one sample of origin, sequenced in a study of long-term antiretroviral therapy in people with HIV. It was version v3.0 of the immunoSEQ assay that was run at survey level. Profiling relied on immunoSEQ multiplex PCR, and the TCRdb table lists in-frame clones only, not all of them. The sample records roughly 23,000 clones, approximately 84% being singletons. The specimen was unsorted PBMCs, collected approximately 5.7 years after starting antiretroviral therapy. These receptors were obtained from a man between 25 and 39 years old with HIV.

The chain links TRBV7-2 to TRBJ2-3; 10 bases agree with TRBD2. This CDR3 spans 16 amino acids. Germline-derived CDR1 and CDR2 are SGHTA and FQGNSA. Germline trimming cut 3 bases from V and 3 bases from J; bases unmatched to any gene: 6. CDR3 protein: CASSFASGGWTDTQYF. CDR3 in DNA: TGTGCCAGCAGCTTTGCTAGCGGGGGCTGGACAGATACGCAGTATTTT. The full variable domain, its missing parts supplied by reference TRBV7-2 and TRBJ2-3, is GAGVSQSPSNKVTEKGKDVELRCDPISGHTALYWYRQSLGQGLEFLIYFQGNSAPDKSGLPSDRFSAERTGGSVSTLTIQRTQQEDSAVYLCASSFASGGWTDTQYFGPGTRLTVL.

V and J are TRBV6-6 and TRBJ2-5, with 7 bases aligning to TRBD2. Unmatched junction bases numbered 2, after V lost 5 bases and J lost 2 bases. This CDR3 has 13 residues. The germline V gene encodes CDR1 MNHNY and CDR2 SVGAGI (reference sequence). DNA for the CDR3: TGTGCCAGCAGTCCTAGCGGACAAGAGACCCAGTACTTC. It codes for CASSPSGQETQYF.

The rearrangement joins TRBV9 to TRBJ2-3, with D maybe TRBD2 (6 bases). CDR3 length: 15 amino acids. Germline values: CDR1 SGDLS, CDR2 YYNGEE. V lost 0 bases, J lost 0 bases, and 8 bases lay in between. This CDR3 is CASSVAGVSTDTQYF. DNA for the CDR3: TGTGCCAGCAGCGTAGCGGGAGTTAGCACAGATACGCAGTATTTT.

This rearrangement joins TRBV10-3 to TRBJ2-3; no clear D. Germline V gene lookup returns CDR1 ENHRY and CDR2 SYGVKD. Trimming removed 6 bases from V and 0 bases from J, with 1 base in between. The CDR3 spans 11 residues. CDR3 coding DNA: TGTGCCATCAGAAGCACAGATACGCAGTATTTT. Translated: CAIRSTDTQYF.

In nucleotides, the CDR3 is TGTGCCACCAGCGGAAACAGGGGGAGTGGAAACACCATATATTTT. Amino acid sequence: CATSGNRGSGNTIYF. The chain has TRBV15 and TRBJ1-3; 8 bases fit TRBD1. CDR1 and CDR2 from the germline V gene are LNHNV and YYDKDF (reference sequence). The CDR3 is made up of 15 amino acids. J lost 3 bases, V lost 5 bases, and 6 bases had no gene match.

The chain carries TRBV6-1 and TRBJ2-5, with a tentative D call TRBD1 (5 bases). The DNA end lines up better with TRBJ2-7; the J call may be wrong. This CDR3 comprises 15 residues. Germline V gene data show CDR1 as MNHNS and CDR2 as SASEGT. CDR3 in amino acids: CASSEVGRSSYEQYF. CDR3 nucleotides: TGTGCCAGCAGTGAAGTGGGGCGAAGCTCCTACGAGCAGTACTTC.

The chain's CDR3 is CASSLATGGNQPQHF. DNA for the CDR3: TGTGCCAGCAGTTTAGCGACAGGGGGCAATCAGCCCCAGCATTTT. The chain uses TRBV28 and TRBJ1-5, with 8 positions matching TRBD1. J was trimmed by 2 bases and V by 2 bases; bases with no gene match: 2. The CDR3 covers 15 residues. Germline CDR1 reads MDHEN; CDR2 reads SYDVKM. The complete variable domain, with remaining parts taken from reference TRBV28 and TRBJ1-5, reads DVKVTQSSRYLVKRTGEKVFLECVQDMDHENMFWYRQDPGLGLRLIYFSYDVKMKEKGDIPEGYSVSREKKERFSLILESASTNQTSMYLCASSLATGGNQPQHFGDGTRLSIL.

This clone was found a few times. The chain is built from TRBV5-5 and TRBJ1-5; no definite D call. The germline V gene encodes CDR1 SGHKS and CDR2 YYEKEE (reference sequence). V was shortened by 4 bases and J by 3 bases, with 11 bases between the two germline ends. This CDR3 has 14 amino acids. CDR3 region: CASSPRAINQPQHF. The CDR3 nucleotides read TGTGCCAGCAGCCCCCGGGCCATCAATCAGCCCCAGCATTTT. Drawing the rest from reference TRBV5-5 and TRBJ1-5, the complete variable domain is DAGVTQSPTHLIKTRGQQVTLRCSPISGHKSVSWYQQVLGQGPQFIFQYYEKEERGRGNFPDRFSARQFPNYSSELNVNALLLGDSALYLCASSPRAINQPQHFGDGTRLSIL.

J is TRBJ2-2 and V is TRBV27; D remains unclear. CDR3 length equals 17 residues. CDR1 and CDR2 from the germline V gene are MNHEY and SMNVEV (reference sequence). Trimming pared 3 bases from V and 0 bases from J, leaving 14 bases between. The CDR3: CASSFRLRSANTGELFF. CDR3 in DNA: TGTGCCAGCAGTTTTAGGTTACGATCGGCGAACACCGGGGAGCTGTTTTTT.

This chain links TRBV5-4 with TRBJ2-1; 8 positions agree with TRBD2. J was trimmed by 8 bases and V by 0 bases; bases with no gene match: 7. Germline loops: CDR1 SGHNT, CDR2 YYREEE (reference sequence). The CDR3 spans 15 residues. Written as DNA, the CDR3 is TGTGCCAGCAGCTTGGCCGGGGGGGCTGTGTATGAGCAGTTCTTC. Translation: CASSLAGGAVYEQFF.

The chain employs TRBV6-5 and TRBJ2-1; 8 bases align to TRBD2. Germline values: CDR1 MNHEY, CDR2 SVGAGI. The trim removed 5 bases at V and 15 bases at J, leaving 12 bases unmatched. The CDR3 is made up of 13 amino acids. The CDR3 loop is CASSAGLVGARFF. The CDR3, as DNA: TGTGCCAGCAGTGCGGGACTAGTCGGGGCTAGGTTCTTC.

V and J are TRBV6-5 and TRBJ1-5, with D uncertain. The germline V and J ends were trimmed by 2 bases and 7 bases, with 15 bases remaining between them. CDR3 size: 15 residues. Per the germline V gene, CDR1 is MNHEY and CDR2 is SVGAGI. The CDR3 DNA reads TGTGCCAGCAGTTACCTGGCGCTCGGGTGGCAGCCCCAGCATTTT. Translating it yields CASSYLALGWQPQHF.

The chain joins TRBV6-5 to TRBJ2-7; 13 nucleotides agree with TRBD2. Per germline, CDR1 MNHEY and CDR2 SVGAGI. V shed 2 bases, J shed 5 bases, and the junction held 6 bases outside the gene matches. CDR3 size: 16 residues. CDR3 in DNA: TGTGCCAGCAGTTACGGCCGACTAGCGGGAGGTAACGAGCAGTACTTC. Its protein is CASSYGRLAGGNEQYF.

The chain links TRBV7-2 to TRBJ2-5; D gene unclear. V was trimmed by 0 bases and J by 4 bases, leaving 12 bases between them. Per germline, CDR1 SGHTA and CDR2 FQGNSA. This CDR3 spans 15 amino acids. The DNA for the CDR3 is TGTGCCAGCAGCTTAGCGCTAGGGATGCGAGAGACCCAGTACTTC. Translating gives CASSLALGMRETQYF.

This chain uses TRBV4-3 with TRBJ2-7; 11 bases are shared with TRBD2. V was clipped by 4 bases and J by 8 bases; unmatched bases: 10. Germline lookup yields CDR1 LGHNA and CDR2 YSLEER. The CDR3 loop spans 15 amino acids. The CDR3: CASSPGGTSGFQQYF. DNA of the CDR3: TGCGCCAGCAGCCCCGGCGGGACTAGCGGTTTTCAGCAGTACTTC.

The CDR3 loop reads CASSQDLGGNTIYF. The CDR3 bases are TGCGCCAGCAGCCAAGATTTGGGGGGAAACACCATATATTTT. The rearrangement uses TRBV4-1 and TRBJ1-3; D is uncertain. Per germline, CDR1 MGHRA and CDR2 YSYEKL. The CDR3 consists of 14 residues. V dropped 0 bases and J dropped 4 bases, with 7 bases sitting between them.

The J gene is TRBJ1-5, the V gene TRBV15, with a weak D call TRBD1 (6 bases). The V gene's germline CDR1 is LNHNV and CDR2 YYDKDF (reference sequence). V was pared by 4 bases and J by 4 bases, with 8 bases between. This CDR3 contains 13 residues. The DNA of the CDR3 is TGTGCCACCAGCACCACAGGGAATCAGCCCCAGCATTTT. Translation gives CATSTTGNQPQHF.

CDR3 coding DNA: TGTGCCAGCATTAAAGACCCCTCCTACGAGCAGTACTTC. As protein: CASIKDPSYEQYF. The chain joins TRBV28 to TRBJ2-7; D is unresolved. The V and J ends lost 7 bases and 0 bases respectively, with 10 bases between them. The germline CDR1 and CDR2 sequences are MDHEN and SYDVKM. CDR3 length equals 13 residues. Supplemented by reference TRBV28 and TRBJ2-7, the full variable domain reads DVKVTQSSRYLVKRTGEKVFLECVQDMDHENMFWYRQDPGLGLRLIYFSYDVKMKEKGDIPEGYSVSREKKERFSLILESASTNQTSMYLCASIKDPSYEQYFGPGTRLTVT.

This chain links TRBV9 with TRBJ1-5; D is perhaps TRBD1 (6 bases). V dropped 1 base and J dropped 1 base, with 9 bases sitting between them. Germline V gives CDR1 SGDLS, CDR2 YYNGEE. The CDR3 spans 15 residues. CDR3 coding DNA: TGTGCCAGCAGCGTACAGGGGATGAGCAATCAGCCCCAGCATTTT. Encoded protein: CASSVQGMSNQPQHF.

This chain links TRBV9 with TRBJ2-1; D remains ambiguous. The germline V gene encodes CDR1 SGDLS and CDR2 YYNGEE. The CDR3 runs 16 residues. The V gene lost 0 bases and the J gene lost 6 bases, with 16 bases spanning the gap. This chain's CDR3 is CASSVVGLVALNEQFF. As DNA, the CDR3 is TGTGCCAGCAGCGTAGTTGGTCTAGTGGCCCTCAATGAGCAGTTCTTC.

V and J are TRBV28 and TRBJ1-2, with D tentatively TRBD1 (6 bases). The CDR3 spans 14 residues. Germline V gives CDR1 MDHEN, CDR2 SYDVKM. V was pared by 4 bases and J by 1 base, with 10 bases between. CDR3 in amino acids: CASSSGQINYGYTF. The CDR3 coding sequence is TGTGCCAGCAGTTCGGGACAAATTAACTATGGCTACACCTTC.

This sequence joins TRBV7-9 and TRBJ2-7; a weak D match, TRBD2 (6 bases). The length of the CDR3 is 15 residues. Germline CDR1 and CDR2: SEHNR and FQNEAQ (reference sequence). V was trimmed by 5 bases and J by 4 bases, leaving 18 bases between them. The CDR3 loop reads CASSSLYQGGYEQYF. The CDR3 DNA reads TGTGCCAGCAGCAGTCTCTACCAGGGAGGATACGAGCAGTACTTC. The whole variable domain, remainder taken from reference TRBV7-9 and TRBJ2-7, is DTGVSQNPRHKITKRGQNVTFRCDPISEHNRLYWYRQTLGQGPEFLTYFQNEAQLEKSRLLSDRFSAERPKGSFSTLEIQRTEQGDSAMYLCASSSLYQGGYEQYFGPGTRLTVT.

The chain uses TRBV30 and TRBJ1-3, with TRBD1 as a possible D gene (5 bases). V was shortened by 5 bases and J by 1 base, with 6 bases between the two germline ends. CDR1 is GTSNPN and CDR2 is SVGIG in the germline V gene (reference sequence). The CDR3 spans 12 residues. CDR3 residues: CAWGGSGNTIYF. DNA of the CDR3: TGTGCCTGGGGGGGGTCTGGAAACACCATATATTTT.

V and J are TRBV27 and TRBJ1-5, with D perhaps TRBD1 (6 bases). The CDR3 sequence is 15 residues long. V dropped 5 bases and J dropped 7 bases, with 18 bases sitting between them. The germline gives CDR1 MNHEY, CDR2 SMNVEV (reference sequence). CDR3 sequence reads: CASSSRRQAGQPQHF. The CDR3 DNA reads TGTGCCAGCAGTAGTAGACGACAGGCAGGGCAGCCCCAGCATTTT.

The rearrangement joins TRBV5-6 to TRBJ1-1; D is ambiguous. Germline values: CDR1 SGHDT, CDR2 YYEEEE. Trimming pared 4 bases from V and 1 base from J, leaving 11 bases between. The CDR3 loop spans 14 amino acids. CDR3 in DNA: TGTGCCAGCAGCGGTAGGCCGGGGAACACTGAAGCTTTCTTT. Its translation is CASSGRPGNTEAFF.

The V call is TRBV7-2, the J call TRBJ2-1; D possibly matches TRBD1 or TRBD2 (5 bases each). The CDR3 length is 15 residues. Trimming pared 2 bases from V and 5 bases from J, leaving 13 bases between. The germline CDR1 and CDR2 sequences are SGHTA and FQGNSA. The CDR3: CASSLTGPPDNEQFF. The CDR3 DNA sequence: TGTGCCAGCAGCTTAACGGGACCCCCAGACAATGAGCAGTTCTTC. Full variable domain (outside the CDR3, taken from reference TRBV7-2 and TRBJ2-1): GAGVSQSPSNKVTEKGKDVELRCDPISGHTALYWYRQSLGQGLEFLIYFQGNSAPDKSGLPSDRFSAERTGGSVSTLTIQRTQQEDSAVYLCASSLTGPPDNEQFFGPGTRLTVL.